This TCR beta chain comes out of a study of cytomegalovirus exposure and HLA in healthy donors. There are 16 residues in the CDR3. Germline trimming cut 6 bases from V and 8 bases from J; bases unmatched to any gene: 10. The germline CDR1 and CDR2 sequences are MDHEN and SYDVKM. It was with 60 Vbeta and 13 Jbeta primers that the PCR ran. Repertoires were generated with immunoSEQ multiplex PCR, while TCRdb's copy carries only in-frame clones and drops some. The repertoire consists of about 140,000 clones, with roughly 78% occurring once and the leading ten covering 6% to 7.5%. The chain joins TRBV28 to TRBJ1-4, with 12 bases aligning to TRBD1. Sequencing was done on a sample of PBMCs. The TCR was taken from a man between 35 and 55 years old in good health and CMV-seropositive. The CDR3 DNA reads as TGTGCCAGCAGGGCGGGACAGGGGGCCGGTGGAGAAAAACTGTTTTTT. It is translated as CASRAGQGAGGEKLFF. The variable domain in full, completed from reference TRBV28 and TRBJ1-4, reads DVKVTQSSRYLVKRTGEKVFLECVQDMDHENMFWYRQDPGLGLRLIYFSYDVKMKEKGDIPEGYSVSREKKERFSLILESASTNQTSMYLCASRAGQGAGGEKLFFGSGTQLSVL.